The T cell receptor (beta chain) described here comes from a study of T cells after yellow fever vaccination. This clonotype was counted at least ten times. 5'RACE template switching generated TCR cDNA, adding a universal primer site and UMIs. TCRdb processed the 5' RACE reads anew with MiXCR; each CDR3 protein has one entry. Among approximately 170,000 distinct CDR3 sequences listed, around 10% were seen once. The CDR3 is 15 amino acids. Trimming took 5 bases from V and 6 from J; bases not matched to a gene: 7. Germline CDR1 SGHTS, CDR2 YDEGEE. Sequencing was performed on CD8+ T cells sorted from PBMCs, taken 15 days after the yellow fever booster vaccination. The clonotype was recovered from a man in his late teens or twenties who received the YFV17D yellow fever vaccine. The chain couples TRBV5-8 to TRBJ2-2; TRBD1 agrees at 10 bases. The CDR3 reads CASSSGDRGAGELFF. DNA for the CDR3: TGTGCCAGCAGTTCTGGGGACAGGGGCGCCGGGGAGCTGTTTTTT.